This T cell receptor (beta chain) was recovered during a study of identical twins. The CDR3 has 14 amino acids. The ends were cut back, 1 base at V and 8 bases at J, with 17 bases in the middle. Germline assignment: CDR1 DFQATT and CDR2 SNEGSKA (reference sequence). cDNA molecules carried unique molecular identifiers, and template switching added a universal primer site. TCRdb re-derived calls from the 5' RACE reads in MiXCR, one entry per CDR3 protein. Here the sample spans 1.5 million or so distinct CDR3 sequences, 25% to 35% being singletons. This rearrangement joins TRBV20-1 to TRBJ1-2; no definite D call. Sequencing was done on a sample of cord blood. The TCR sequence derives from a newborn girl in good health. CDR3 residues: CSARASGPAYGYTF. The CDR3 bases are TGCAGTGCTAGAGCTTCCGGGCCCGCTTACGGCTACACCTTC.